This T cell receptor beta chain was found in a study of CD8+ T cells in alopecia areata. Across the study: Tofacitinib dosing lasted 6 to 18 months, which was then followed by 6 months off drug. Treated patients received severity scores based on the percentage of scalp area affected. Study-level findings and limits: Scalp sample data also include resident alphabeta T cells from normal skin. Tofacitinib significantly reduced both scalp clonality and expanded CD8+ clones among the top 100.

Sequencing relied on a cDNA template that was reverse transcribed from extracted RNA. Only in-frame clones appear in the TCRdb table, and some are missing; sequencing was by immunoSEQ multiplex PCR. The sample lists around 300,000 clones; about 60% were seen once. For this clone: Antigen: not known.

The J segment lost 7 bases and the V segment lost 4 bases, leaving 11 bases of the junction unmatched. The CDR3 has 15 amino acids. Germline-derived CDR1 and CDR2 are MNHNS and SASEGT. This sample's treatment: oral pan-JAK inhibitor, 5-10 mg twice daily. The chain is built from TRBV6-1 and TRBJ2-5, with TRBD2 matching over 8 bases. Sequencing was performed on CD4+ T cells sorted from blood, taken around week 54, from a patient treated with tofacitinib. The sequence was collected from a human donor with alopecia areata. CDR3 amino acids: CASSGSGGAKRTQYF. The CDR3 bases are TGTGCCAGCAGTGGGAGCGGGGGCGCCAAGAGGACCCAGTACTTC.